Listed below are T cell receptor beta chains from one sample, sequenced in a study of T cell repertoires in cytomegalovirus infection. TCRdb independently ran MiXCR on the reads; one entry per CDR3 protein. The table records about 830,000 distinct CDR3 sequences, roughly 33% of them present only once. Their recognized antigens are unknown. The specimen was cultured CD8+ T cells from PBMCs, collected from culture after CMV antigen stimulation. The source is a human donor in good health (CMV status not recorded). Some clones in this sample may be carry-over from other donors' samples. CDR3s include the opening cysteine and the closing phenylalanine or tryptophan. A D gene is named only where the DNA matches it firmly. A clone size is listed for some rows: how often the clone was seen (once, few, many), or a class if it is expanded.

D gene | J gene | clone size | V gene | CDR3 protein | CDR3 DNA
TRBD1 | TRBJ2-1 | - | TRBV10-3 | CAISESGQAPYNEQFF | TGTGCCATCAGTGAGTCGGGACAGGCACCTTACAATGAGCAGTTCTTC
TRBD1 | TRBJ1-2 | many | TRBV7-6 | CASSAGGGYTF | TGTGCCAGCAGCGCAGGGGGGGGCTACACCTTC
- | TRBJ1-1 | - | TRBV10-2 | CACRETLNTEAFF | TGCGCCTGCCGCGAAACGTTGAACACTGAAGCTTTCTTT
TRBD1 | TRBJ2-3 | - | TRBV15 | CATSTGQFTDTQYF | TGTGCCACCAGCACGGGACAGTTTACAGATACGCAGTATTTT
- | TRBJ1-1 | - | TRBV27 | CASRRSRGWAFF | TGTGCCAGCAGAAGATCCAGGGGTTGGGCTTTCTTT
TRBD1 | TRBJ1-2 | - | TRBV5-4 | CASSLAGQGAYGYTF | TGTGCCAGCAGCTTGGCCGGACAGGGGGCTTATGGCTACACCTTC
TRBD2 | TRBJ2-7 | few | TRBV11-3 | CASSLAGGAGYEQYF | TGTGCCAGCAGCTTAGCCGGGGGGGCTGGGTACGAGCAGTACTTC
- | TRBJ2-2 | few | TRBV4-3 | CASSQDLGGAGELFF | TGCGCCAGCAGCCAAGATCTCGGGGGTGCCGGGGAGCTGTTTTTT
- | TRBJ2-5 | once | TRBV15 | CATSRGVEASETQYF | TGTGCCACCAGCAGAGGGGTCGAGGCCTCGGAGACCCAGTACTTC
TRBD1 | TRBJ2-3 | many | TRBV7-2 | CASSPQGEWADTQYF | TGTGCCAGCAGCCCCCAGGGGGAATGGGCAGATACGCAGTATTTT
- | TRBJ2-1 | many | TRBV14 | CASSRRGDEQFF | TGTGCCAGCAGCCGCAGGGGCGATGAGCAGTTCTTC
- | TRBJ1-1 | many | TRBV7-6 | CASSLDPANTEAFF | TGTGCCAGCAGCTTAGATCCCGCCAACACTGAAGCTTTCTTT
- | TRBJ1-3 | many | TRBV7-2 | CASSWTVSSGNTIYF | TGTGCCAGCAGCTGGACGGTCAGCTCTGGAAACACCATATATTTT
- | TRBJ1-4 | - | TRBV7-9 | CASSSGIGGGTNEKLFF | TGTGCCAGCAGCTCGGGGATCGGGGGCGGAACTAATGAAAAACTGTTTTTT
- | TRBJ1-1 | - | TRBV2 | CASMEGGAFF | TGTGCCAGCATGGAGGGGGGCGCTTTCTTT
TRBD2 | TRBJ2-1 | few | TRBV9 | CASSTRSSGLAGGYSYNEQFF | TGTGCCAGCAGCACTAGGAGTTCGGGACTAGCGGGGGGCTACTCCTACAATGAGCAGTTCTTC
- | TRBJ2-5 | once | TRBV12-3/TRBV12-4 | CASSEPGLQETQYF | TGTGCCAGCAGTGAACCGGGCCTCCAAGAGACCCAGTACTTC
TRBD1 | TRBJ1-5 | many | TRBV7-9 | CASSDNRGQGTSYNQPQHF | TGTGCCAGCAGCGATAACCGGGGACAGGGGACCTCCTACAATCAGCCCCAGCATTTT
- | TRBJ1-1 | - | TRBV4-3 | CASSQVSDYTEAFF | TGCGCCAGCAGCCAAGTATCGGATTACACTGAAGCTTTCTTT
- | TRBJ2-4 | - | TRBV27 | CASSLIDIRAPKAKNIQYF | TGTGCCAGCAGTCTAATTGACATCAGGGCCCCTAAAGCCAAAAACATTCAGTACTTC
- | TRBJ2-7 | few | TRBV5-6 | CATTDGVYGEQYF | TGTGCCACCACGGACGGGGTTTATGGGGAGCAGTACTTC
- | TRBJ2-7 | - | TRBV27 | CASSFFHRNYEQYF | TGTGCCAGCAGTTTTTTTCACAGAAATTACGAGCAGTACTTC
TRBD2 | TRBJ2-5 | many | TRBV7-6 | CASSLRQGLAGTEQETQYF | TGTGCCAGCAGCTTACGCCAGGGACTAGCGGGGACCGAACAAGAGACCCAGTACTTC
- | TRBJ1-1 | - | TRBV7-8 | CASSPRGGRAEAFF | TGTGCCAGCAGCCCGCGAGGGGGGCGAGCGGAAGCTTTCTTT
- | TRBJ1-2 | - | TRBV9 | CASTSREGYTF | TGTGCCAGCACCTCTCGGGAGGGCTACACCTTC
TRBD1 | TRBJ2-7 | - | TRBV7-6 | CASSYGTGAPYEQYF | TGTGCCAGCAGCTATGGGACAGGGGCACCCTACGAGCAGTACTTC
- | TRBJ2-3 | once | TRBV6-6 | CASSYDTEGLITDTQYF | TGTGCCAGCAGCTACGACACCGAGGGACTGATCACAGATACGCAGTATTTT
TRBD2 | TRBJ2-3 | few | TRBV7-6 | CASSFFPPSGGPEGTQYF | TGTGCCAGCAGCTTCTTTCCTCCTAGCGGGGGACCTGAGGGTACGCAGTATTTT
TRBD1 | TRBJ1-2 | few | TRBV14 | CASSQAGQALIYGYTF | TGTGCCAGCAGCCAAGCGGGACAGGCTTTAATCTATGGCTACACCTTC
- | TRBJ2-1 | - | TRBV6-5 | CASSTQGSYNEQFF | TGTGCCAGCTCGACGCAGGGATCGTACAATGAGCAGTTCTTC
TRBD1 | TRBJ1-2 | - | TRBV27 | CASTHQGGQNYGYTF | TGTGCCAGCACCCACCAAGGGGGACAGAACTATGGCTACACCTTC
- | TRBJ2-7 | few | TRBV27 | CASSPGANPSYEQYF | TGTGCCAGCAGTCCGGGGGCCAACCCTTCCTACGAGCAGTACTTC
- | TRBJ2-1 | few | TRBV4-1 | CASSPSSQGSSGLDEQFF | TGCGCCAGCAGTCCCTCATCGCAGGGCTCCTCAGGGCTCGATGAGCAGTTCTTC
TRBD2 | TRBJ2-5 | - | TRBV6-2/TRBV6-3 | CASSYSRSKRGRETQYF | TGTGCCAGCAGTTACTCGAGGTCGAAGCGGGGGAGAGAGACCCAGTACTTC
TRBD1 | TRBJ1-2 | - | TRBV5-6 | CASSPWGQGALYGYTF | TGTGCCAGCAGCCCCTGGGGTCAGGGGGCACTATATGGCTACACCTTC
TRBD1 | TRBJ1-1 | many | TRBV4-3 | CASSQAWTGRFVTEAFF | TGCGCCAGCAGCCAAGCCTGGACAGGGAGGTTTGTCACTGAAGCTTTCTTT
- | TRBJ2-1 | - | TRBV20-1 | CSARDKSGNEQFF | TGCAGTGCTAGAGATAAGAGCGGAAACGAGCAGTTCTTC
- | TRBJ2-5 | - | TRBV7-6 | CASSAAGSRGETQYF | TGTGCCAGCAGCGCCGCCGGGTCCCGTGGAGAGACCCAGTACTTC
- | TRBJ1-1 | - | TRBV6-1 | CASSSGVTTEAFF | TGTGCCAGCAGTTCGGGTGTGACGACTGAAGCTTTCTTT
- | TRBJ1-2 | many | TRBV7-2 | CASSLAEGPRDYGYTF | TGTGCCAGCAGCTTAGCGGAGGGGCCCCGAGACTATGGCTACACCTTC
TRBD1 | TRBJ1-5 | - | TRBV20-1 | CSARDGTEGFLWPQHF | TGCAGTGCTAGAGATGGGACAGAGGGTTTCCTGTGGCCCCAACATTTT
- | TRBJ2-5 | few | TRBV6-1 | CAITGHWETQYF | TGTGCCATTACAGGGCACTGGGAGACCCAGTACTTC
- | TRBJ2-1 | many | TRBV12-3/TRBV12-4 | CASSLVRWTNEQFF | TGTGCCAGCAGTTTAGTTAGGTGGACAAATGAGCAGTTCTTC
- | TRBJ1-2 | - | TRBV6-6 | CASSYSAGTLANYGYTF | TGTGCCAGCAGTTACTCGGCAGGCACCTTAGCTAACTATGGCTACACCTTC
TRBD2 | TRBJ2-1 | few | TRBV7-6 | CASSTTSARSYNEQFF | TGTGCCAGCAGCACTACTAGCGCTCGCTCCTACAATGAGCAGTTCTTC
- | TRBJ1-6 | - | TRBV10-3 | CAITPTENSPLHF | TGTGCCATCACTCCGACGGAAAATTCACCCCTCCACTTT
- | TRBJ2-5 | - | TRBV7-7 | CASSTGYTGKETQYF | TGTGCTAGCAGCACTGGGTACACAGGGAAAGAGACCCAGTACTTC
TRBD2 | TRBJ2-5 | few | TRBV6-2/TRBV6-3 | CASSLGTSGLQETQYF | TGTGCCAGCAGTTTGGGGACTAGCGGACTCCAAGAGACCCAGTACTTC
- | TRBJ2-1 | - | TRBV24-1 | CATSDYNEQFF | TGTGCCACCAGTGATTACAATGAGCAGTTCTTC
- | TRBJ2-1 | - | TRBV7-9 | CASSLKKQATQGYNEQFF | TGTGCCAGCAGCTTAAAGAAACAGGCAACTCAGGGGTACAATGAGCAGTTCTTC
- | TRBJ1-5 | few | TRBV24-1 | CATSGAGERTNQPQHF | TGTGCCACCAGTGGGGCAGGCGAGCGAACAAATCAGCCCCAGCATTTT
TRBD1 | TRBJ1-1 | - | TRBV10-3 | CATQGAEAFF | TGTGCCACTCAGGGGGCGGAAGCTTTCTTT
- | TRBJ1-5 | - | TRBV27 | CASSSLGPISNQPQHF | TGTGCCAGCAGCTCCCTTGGTCCGATTAGCAATCAGCCCCAGCATTTT